The source of this T cell receptor (beta chain) is a study of T cell repertoires in aging, cancer and after chemotherapy. Germline CDR1 reads DFQATT; CDR2 reads SNEGSKA (reference sequence). CDR3 length: 13 amino acids. V was trimmed by 6 bases and J by 0 bases, leaving 10 bases between them. A mixed TRB-A/B primer pool amplified rearranged TRB by multiplex touch-down PCR. From the multiplex PCR reads, TCRdb called clonotypes with MiXCR, one entry per CDR3 protein. This table has 5,000 to 7,000 distinct CDR3 sequences, over 30% appearing once. Amplification of TCR beta used genomic DNA extracted from peripheral blood. A few counts support this clonotype.

V is TRBV20-1 and J is TRBJ2-3; no definite D call. Material: blood. The receptor comes from a human donor with a blood cancer. As DNA, the CDR3 is TGCAGTGCCACAGTGCGTAGCACAGATACGCAGTATTTT. Translating it yields CSATVRSTDTQYF.